Detailed here is one T cell receptor beta chain. The CDR3 length is 14 residues. Trimming left V 5 bases short and J 8 bases short, with 15 bases between. Germline CDR1 reads SEHNR; CDR2 reads FQNEAQ (reference sequence). These data are taken from a study of cytomegalovirus exposure and HLA in healthy donors. Overall study context: A later analysis reported the same platform for the 95 to 150 validation repertoires and the approximately 700 first-cohort repertoires.

Method: immunoSEQ multiplex PCR; TCRdb's copy keeps in-frame clones and lacks some. The table records 250,000 to 400,000 clones, approximately 91% of them present only once. This chain uses TRBV7-9 with TRBJ1-4; D might be TRBD1 (6 bases). This TCR was recovered from a young man in good health and CMV-seronegative. The sequenced sample consisted of PBMCs. CDR3 loop: CASSDQGRGEKLFF. The CDR3 nucleotides read TGTGCCAGCAGCGATCAGGGGAGGGGCGAAAAACTGTTTTTT.